Presented here are 7 T cell receptor beta chains from one specimen sequenced in a study of blood T cell repertoires in COVID-19. Some clones are missing from TCRdb's copy, which holds only in-frame ones; the method was immunoSEQ multiplex PCR. The table has about 170,000 clones, around nine tenths seen once; the top ten hold roughly 2.4%. The sample taken for sequencing was peripheral blood. The receptors come from a woman older than 75 with COVID-19, enrolled during active disease.

The chain uses TRBV6-6 and TRBJ2-7; the D gene is possibly TRBD2 (7 bases). Deletions cut 2 bases from V and 6 bases from J, with 14 bases between. This CDR3 has 14 residues. Looked up from germline, CDR1 is MNHNY and CDR2 is SVGAGI (reference sequence). CDR3 bases: TGTGCCAGCAGTTACCCGGAAGGGGGGGTCGAGCAGTACTTC. Protein sequence: CASSYPEGGVEQYF.

This rearrangement joins TRBV28 to TRBJ2-4; D is possibly TRBD1 (5 bases). There are 16 residues in the CDR3. Germline CDR1 reads MDHEN; CDR2 reads SYDVKM. Trimming took 2 bases from V and 1 from J, leaving 12 bases between them. The CDR3: CASSLQGPLAKNIQYF. DNA for the CDR3: TGTGCCAGCAGTTTACAGGGCCCCTTGGCCAAAAACATTCAGTACTTC. Full variable domain (rest looked up from reference TRBV28 and TRBJ2-4): DVKVTQSSRYLVKRTGEKVFLECVQDMDHENMFWYRQDPGLGLRLIYFSYDVKMKEKGDIPEGYSVSREKKERFSLILESASTNQTSMYLCASSLQGPLAKNIQYFGAGTRLSVL.

The rearrangement links TRBV24-1 to TRBJ2-3; 8 positions match TRBD2. V shed 1 base, J shed 5 bases, and the junction held 1 base outside the gene matches. The length of the CDR3 is 14 residues. The V gene's germline CDR1 is KGHDR and CDR2 SFDVKD. CDR3 nucleotide sequence: TGTGCCACCAGTGATTTAAGCGGGAGAGATACGCAGTATTTT. Amino acids: CATSDLSGRDTQYF.

This sequence joins TRBV28 and TRBJ1-2; 8 positions match TRBD1. This CDR3 region has 12 residues. With V trimmed by 7 bases and J by 6 bases, 4 bases remained unmatched. CDR1 is MDHEN, CDR2 SYDVKM, per germline. For the CDR3, the DNA is TGTGCCAGCACGGACAGGGAGCATGGCTACACCTTC. It codes for CASTDREHGYTF.

The V and J genes are TRBV7-7 and TRBJ2-5; 8 bases agree with TRBD1. V trimming: 4 bases; J trimming: 2 bases; junction bases outside the gene matches: 6. The V gene's germline CDR1 is SSHAT and CDR2 FNYEAQ (reference sequence). This CDR3 region has 15 residues. The CDR3 DNA follows: TGTGCCAGCAGCTCCGGCGGGACAGGACAAGAGACCCAGTACTTC. Its protein is CASSSGGTGQETQYF.

This chain links TRBV10-3 with TRBJ1-2; 8 bases agree with TRBD1. Germline loops: CDR1 ENHRY, CDR2 SYGVKD. CDR3 length equals 16 residues. Trimming took 7 bases from V and 5 from J; bases not matched to a gene: 15. The CDR3 bases are TGTGCCATCACTAGGTTTAGCGGACAGGGCAGATATGGCTACACCTTC. Its translation: CAITRFSGQGRYGYTF.

This rearrangement joins TRBV9 to TRBJ1-6; D ambiguous. This CDR3 region has 16 residues. Germline values: CDR1 SGDLS, CDR2 YYNGEE. V shed 4 bases and J shed 7 bases, with 18 bases lying between them. The CDR3 loop reads CASSPGSGNLNSPLHF. CDR3 nucleotide sequence: TGTGCCAGCAGCCCAGGTAGTGGCAATCTAAATTCACCCCTCCACTTT.